What follows are 8 T cell receptor beta chains derived from one specimen sequenced in a study of shared clonotypes between healthy human individuals. Sequenced by immunoSEQ multiplex PCR; TCRdb stores in-frame clones only, minus some. The repertoire has hundreds of thousands of clones, roughly 97% of them found once; the top ten carry about 0.06%. Sequencing was done on a sample of naive CD4+ T cells sorted from blood. As for subset: CD45RA+ positively selected. The source is a woman in her 30s in good health.

Comment on this clone: Other DNA sequences in the same sample also yield this CDR3. CDR3 DNA sequence: TGTGCCAGCAGTCTCAGGGGGCGCACTGAAGCTTTCTTT. Residues: CASSLRGRTEAFF. The J gene is TRBJ1-1, the V gene TRBV27; TRBD1 aligns across 8 bases. There are 13 residues in the CDR3. CDR1 and CDR2 (germline): MNHEY, SMNVEV (reference sequence). The ends lost 5 bases at V and 4 bases at J; junction bases unmatched: 3.

J is TRBJ1-2 and V is TRBV7-8; the D is unclear. The CDR3 is made up of 13 amino acids. Trimming stripped 2 bases from V and 6 bases from J, with 10 bases between. Germline V lookup: CDR1 SGHVS, CDR2 FQNEAQ. The CDR3 DNA reads as TGTGCCAGCAGCTTATGGCTAAGGGATGGCTACACCTTC. It translates to CASSLWLRDGYTF. Combining the CDR3 with reference TRBV7-8 and TRBJ1-2 gives the whole variable domain GAGVSQSPRYKVAKRGQDVALRCDPISGHVSLFWYQQALGQGPEFLTYFQNEAQLDKSGLPSDRFFAERPEGSVSTLKIQRTQQEDSAVYLCASSLWLRDGYTFGSGTRLTVV.

This clone was observed a few times. The gene calls are TRBV6-1 and TRBJ2-1; D remains ambiguous. The CDR3 sequence is 10 residues long. Trimming removed 4 bases from V and 8 bases from J, with 3 bases in between. Germline CDR1 and CDR2: MNHNS and SASEGT. CDR3 sequence: CASSGYEQFF. The CDR3 region has the DNA TGTGCCAGCAGTGGTTATGAGCAGTTCTTC.

This chain links TRBV18 with TRBJ2-7; TRBD1 or TRBD2 may be the D gene (5 bases each). Germline V gene data show CDR1 as KGHSH and CDR2 as LQKENI. The CDR3 is made up of 16 amino acids. V shed 1 base and J shed 0 bases, with 13 bases lying between them. The CDR3 DNA is TGTGCCAGCTCACCACGGGGGACGGCCAGCTCCTACGAGCAGTACTTC. It encodes CASSPRGTASSYEQYF.

V usage is TRBV19 and J usage is TRBJ2-1, with D maybe TRBD2 (5 bases). The CDR3 is 13 amino acids. The germline CDR1 and CDR2 sequences are LNHDA and SQIVND (reference sequence). V was cut by 4 bases and J by 8 bases, with 12 bases left in between. The CDR3 here is CASSTSSIDEQFF. CDR3 DNA sequence: TGTGCCAGTAGTACTAGCAGTATCGATGAGCAGTTCTTC.

This clone was recorded a few times. Since a much larger clone is just one base distant, this may be a read error. Other DNA sequences in this sample translate to the same CDR3. This chain uses TRBV5-1 with TRBJ2-5; D is uncertain. The CDR3 has 11 amino acids. The V end lost 2 bases, the J end lost 3 bases, and 2 bases lay between the germline ends. Germline CDR1 reads SGHRS; CDR2 reads YFSETQ. CDR3 nucleotide sequence: TGCGCCAGCAGCTTCGAAGAGACCCAGTACTTC. It is translated as CASSFEETQYF.

This clone was seen just once. The chain combines TRBV5-4 with TRBJ2-1; weak D call: TRBD2 (6 bases). The CDR3 sequence is 15 residues long. Looked up from germline, CDR1 is SGHNT and CDR2 is YYREEE (reference sequence). The V end lost 4 bases, the J end lost 4 bases, and 15 bases lay between the germline ends. The CDR3 here is CASSPGGGTYNEQFF. As DNA, the CDR3 is TGTGCCAGCAGCCCCGGTGGGGGGACTTACAATGAGCAGTTCTTC.

This chain joins TRBV4-1 and TRBJ2-3, with D uncertain. CDR1 is MGHRA, CDR2 YSYEKL, per germline. The V and J ends lost 2 bases and 6 bases respectively, with 15 bases between them. The CDR3 runs 15 residues. CDR3 region: CASSQSTPFRDTQYF. The CDR3 DNA sequence: TGCGCCAGCAGCCAATCTACGCCCTTCAGGGATACGCAGTATTTT.